This TCR beta chain was identified during a study of CD8+CD57+ T cells in acquired aplastic anemia. About the study: Sorted CD4+ plus CD8+ cells gave DNA averaging about 3 ug.

Study outcomes and limitations: Patients and controls turned out to have roughly 30 CD8+ CDR3 sequences in common.

For this clonotype: The antigen is undetermined.

Investigators profiled TCR beta VDJ and CDR3 from genomic DNA template. Using its own MiXCR run on the reads, TCRdb lists one record per CDR3 protein. This repertoire shows a few hundred thousand distinct CDR3 sequences, 65% to 90% found once; its top ten account for 40% to 55%. Patients chosen for sequencing had CD8+CD57+ cells that had expanded, as shown by flow cytometry. Sequenced input: sorted CD4+, CD8+, or CD8+CD57+ T cells (not recorded which) from PBMCs. The origin of this receptor is a human donor with aplastic anemia.

As DNA, the CDR3 is TGTGCCAGCAGCCGACAGGGGAGCAATCAGCCCCAGCCTGAAGCTTTCTTT. It yields the protein CASSRQGSNQPQPEAFF. The chain links TRBV9 to TRBJ1-1; 8 positions match TRBD1. Germline V gene data show CDR1 as SGDLS and CDR2 as YYNGEE. This CDR3 spans 17 amino acids. Losses at the gene ends were 4 bases for V and 6 bases for J; bases not matched to a gene: 17.